This T cell receptor beta chain was sequenced during a study of vaccination and CD4 T cells after COVID-19. The Oncomine TCR Beta short-read assay generated sequence data from the DNA of cultured CD4+ T cells. TCRdb called the PCR reads again in MiXCR, with one record for every CDR3 protein. The sample includes about 24,000 distinct CDR3 sequences, 50% to 70% of them seen just once. CDR3 length: 15 residues. Losses at the gene ends were 5 bases for V and 3 bases for J; bases not matched to a gene: 8. CDR1 and CDR2 from the germline V gene are GTSNPN and SVGIG (reference sequence). This sample's treatment: approximately 9-day PBMC culture with coronavirus spike peptide pools or control peptides (ViraFEST assay). With regard to this clonotype: Its antigen is unknown.

This clonotype originated in a human donor who received a COVID-19 vaccine. Sample: CD4+ T cells from blood, cultured in vitro, taken after SARS-CoV-2 vaccination. The chain employs TRBV30 and TRBJ1-5; 9 positions match TRBD1. CDR3 DNA: TGTGCCTGGGACAGGGGGTGGTTGGACAATCAGCCCCAGCATTTT. Translated: CAWDRGWLDNQPQHF.